This is a list of T cell receptor beta chains from one sample in a study of blood T cell repertoires in COVID-19. Some clones are missing from TCRdb's copy, which holds only in-frame ones; the method was immunoSEQ multiplex PCR. Of roughly 250,000 clones listed, around 85% are singletons. The sample taken for sequencing was peripheral blood. Every receptor here comes from a woman in her thirties or forties with active or convalescent COVID-19. CDR3s include the opening cysteine and the closing phenylalanine or tryptophan. Each record gives: CDR3 DNA, CDR3 protein, D gene, CDR3 length, J gene, clone size, V gene. The D gene is left open where the match is weak. Expanded clones are given a class, and other clones once, few, many or no size at all.

CDR3 DNA: TGTGCCAGCAGAGGAGGACTAGCGGAAATAAACACCGGGGAGCTGTTTTTT; CDR3 protein: CASRGGLAEINTGELFF; D gene: TRBD2; CDR3 length: 17; J gene: TRBJ2-2; clone size: few; V gene: TRBV2
CDR3 DNA: TGCAGCGTAACTTCGGGGAGGGGACAGCCCCAGCATTTT; CDR3 protein: CSVTSGRGQPQHF; D gene: -; CDR3 length: 13; J gene: TRBJ1-5; clone size: -; V gene: TRBV29-1
CDR3 DNA: TGTGCCAGCACCTATTGGCAGGGGGTGAGAACTGGCTACACCTTC; CDR3 protein: CASTYWQGVRTGYTF; D gene: TRBD1; CDR3 length: 15; J gene: TRBJ1-2; clone size: -; V gene: TRBV2
CDR3 DNA: TGCAGCGTAAGCGGGGGGCGGCCAAATGAGCAGTTCTTC; CDR3 protein: CSVSGGRPNEQFF; D gene: TRBD2; CDR3 length: 13; J gene: TRBJ2-1; clone size: -; V gene: TRBV29-1
CDR3 DNA: TGTGCCAGCAGTCGAGATAGCGGGTTCTCCTACGAGCAGTACTTC; CDR3 protein: CASSRDSGFSYEQYF; D gene: TRBD2; CDR3 length: 15; J gene: TRBJ2-7; clone size: -; V gene: TRBV2
CDR3 DNA: TGCGCCAGCAACCGGGACAGGGGGCGAGAAGGCAATCAGCCCCAGCATTTT; CDR3 protein: CASNRDRGREGNQPQHF; D gene: TRBD1; CDR3 length: 17; J gene: TRBJ1-5; clone size: -; V gene: TRBV10-1
CDR3 DNA: TGTGCCAGCAGTCGGACAGGAGACCATCAGCCCCAGCATTTT; CDR3 protein: CASSRTGDHQPQHF; D gene: TRBD1; CDR3 length: 14; J gene: TRBJ1-5; clone size: -; V gene: TRBV2
CDR3 DNA: TGTGCCAGCAGCTCCGGACAGGTTAGCACAGATACGCAGTATTTT; CDR3 protein: CASSSGQVSTDTQYF; D gene: TRBD1; CDR3 length: 15; J gene: TRBJ2-3; clone size: -; V gene: TRBV7-9
CDR3 DNA: TGTGCCAGCAGTTTCGGACAGGGAAACACTGAAGCTTTCTTT; CDR3 protein: CASSFGQGNTEAFF; D gene: TRBD1; CDR3 length: 14; J gene: TRBJ1-1; clone size: -; V gene: TRBV6-6
CDR3 DNA: TGTGCCAGTAGTATTTACAGGGAATCTGGCTACACCTTC; CDR3 protein: CASSIYRESGYTF; D gene: -; CDR3 length: 13; J gene: TRBJ1-2; clone size: -; V gene: TRBV19
CDR3 DNA: TGTGCCAGCAGCTTTGTGTCGGAGACCCAGTACTTC; CDR3 protein: CASSFVSETQYF; D gene: -; CDR3 length: 12; J gene: TRBJ2-5; clone size: -; V gene: TRBV5-6
CDR3 DNA: TGTGCCAGCCGAGCCTCGATCCCTAACTATGGCTACACCTTC; CDR3 protein: CASRASIPNYGYTF; D gene: -; CDR3 length: 14; J gene: TRBJ1-2; clone size: -; V gene: TRBV6-5
CDR3 DNA: TGTGCCAGCAGAAAAGACACCTATGAAGCTTTCTTT; CDR3 protein: CASRKDTYEAFF; D gene: -; CDR3 length: 12; J gene: TRBJ1-1; clone size: -; V gene: TRBV6-5
CDR3 DNA: TGTGCCACCCTCCGGGACCTCCTGGGGGGCACTGAAGCTTTCTTT; CDR3 protein: CATLRDLLGGTEAFF; D gene: -; CDR3 length: 15; J gene: TRBJ1-1; clone size: -; V gene: TRBV10-3
CDR3 DNA: TGTGCCAGCAGCCCGGGGGGTAGCGGGGGTGATACGCAGTATTTT; CDR3 protein: CASSPGGSGGDTQYF; D gene: TRBD2; CDR3 length: 15; J gene: TRBJ2-3; clone size: -; V gene: TRBV5-6
CDR3 DNA: TGTGCCAGCAGCCGCGGACATTGGCAAGAGACCCAGTACTTC; CDR3 protein: CASSRGHWQETQYF; D gene: -; CDR3 length: 14; J gene: TRBJ2-5; clone size: -; V gene: TRBV5-4
CDR3 DNA: TGTGCCAGCACAGGGAACTATGGCTACACCTTC; CDR3 protein: CASTGNYGYTF; D gene: -; CDR3 length: 11; J gene: TRBJ1-2; clone size: -; V gene: TRBV2
CDR3 DNA: TGTGCCTGGAGTTGGGAGGCCGTAGGCACTGAAGCTTTCTTT; CDR3 protein: CAWSWEAVGTEAFF; D gene: -; CDR3 length: 14; J gene: TRBJ1-1; clone size: -; V gene: TRBV30
CDR3 DNA: TGTGCCAGCAGCCCGGAAGGGAGGCTTGGGGATGGCTACACCTTC; CDR3 protein: CASSPEGRLGDGYTF; D gene: -; CDR3 length: 15; J gene: TRBJ1-2; clone size: -; V gene: TRBV7-3
CDR3 DNA: TGTGCCAGCAGCCAAGCGAAGACCGGGGAGCTGTTTTTT; CDR3 protein: CASSQAKTGELFF; D gene: -; CDR3 length: 13; J gene: TRBJ2-2; clone size: -; V gene: TRBV11-2
CDR3 DNA: TGTGCCAGCAGCCCCCTTCCGGGAGGCACAGATACGCAGTATTTT; CDR3 protein: CASSPLPGGTDTQYF; D gene: -; CDR3 length: 15; J gene: TRBJ2-3; clone size: -; V gene: TRBV14
CDR3 DNA: TGTGCCAGCAGCCTTTCCGACTTAATATTGGGTGGGCAGTATTTT; CDR3 protein: CASSLSDLILGGQYF; D gene: -; CDR3 length: 15; J gene: TRBJ2-3; clone size: few; V gene: TRBV7-2
CDR3 DNA: TGCGCCAGCAGCTTGGACACCTTGAACACTGAAGCTTTCTTT; CDR3 protein: CASSLDTLNTEAFF; D gene: -; CDR3 length: 14; J gene: TRBJ1-1; clone size: -; V gene: TRBV5-1
CDR3 DNA: TGCGCCAGGGGGACTAGCGGGGAGGGTGAGCAGTACTTC; CDR3 protein: CARGTSGEGEQYF; D gene: TRBD2; CDR3 length: 13; J gene: TRBJ2-7; clone size: -; V gene: TRBV10-1